Reported below is one T cell receptor beta chain. Its antigen is unidentified. The sample is drawn from a study of T cell responses to AZD1222 COVID-19 vaccine. The V gene end was trimmed by 0 bases and the J gene end by 5 bases; junction bases not matched to a gene: 8. This CDR3 has 17 residues. Germline V gene lookup returns CDR1 LGHNA and CDR2 YNFKEQ. Overall study results and limits: The donors showed a predominance of white British ancestry and of females, with possible underestimation of clonal diversity.

Profiling relied on immunoSEQ multiplex PCR, and the TCRdb table lists in-frame clones only, not all of them. This table holds around 190,000 clones, 70% to 90% found once. Sequenced here: peripheral blood, sampled on day 0 of AZD1222 vaccination. The chain carries TRBV4-2 and TRBJ2-3, with 10 bases lining up with TRBD2. The clonotype comes from an adult in good health. CDR3 DNA sequence: TGTGCCAGCAGCCAAGACCCTAGCGGGAGCCAGGTAGATACGCAGTATTTT. This encodes CASSQDPSGSQVDTQYF.